This T cell receptor (beta chain) was sequenced for a study of blood T cell repertoires in COVID-19. Sequencing was performed with immunoSEQ multiplex PCR; in TCRdb, only in-frame clones are kept and a portion is missing. The repertoire has about 320,000 clones, roughly nine tenths of them found once; the top ten carry 5.2%. Enrollees, about 18 to 100 years old, lived in roughly 24 US areas. Cohort assignment relied on participant-reported clinical history. Either two negative PCRs, clearance, or symptom resolution qualified Cohort 3 donors as recovered. J lost 0 bases, V lost 9 bases, and 2 bases had no gene match. Germline V CDR1 and CDR2: SNHLY, FYNNEI. The CDR3 runs 13 residues.

Sequencing used PBMCs or T cells enriched from blood (not recorded which). This TCR came from a man in his sixties who had recovered from COVID-19. The rearrangement joins TRBV2 to TRBJ2-7, with 10 bases aligning to TRBD2. This CDR3 reads CARGLAASYEQYF. The CDR3 region has the DNA TGTGCCAGAGGACTAGCGGCCTCCTACGAGCAGTACTTC. The full variable domain, its missing parts supplied by reference TRBV2 and TRBJ2-7, is EPEVTQTPSHQVTQMGQEVILRCVPISNHLYFYWYRQILGQKVEFLVSFYNNEISEKSEIFDDQFSVERPDGSNFTLKIRSTKLEDSAMYFCARGLAASYEQYFGPGTRLTVT.